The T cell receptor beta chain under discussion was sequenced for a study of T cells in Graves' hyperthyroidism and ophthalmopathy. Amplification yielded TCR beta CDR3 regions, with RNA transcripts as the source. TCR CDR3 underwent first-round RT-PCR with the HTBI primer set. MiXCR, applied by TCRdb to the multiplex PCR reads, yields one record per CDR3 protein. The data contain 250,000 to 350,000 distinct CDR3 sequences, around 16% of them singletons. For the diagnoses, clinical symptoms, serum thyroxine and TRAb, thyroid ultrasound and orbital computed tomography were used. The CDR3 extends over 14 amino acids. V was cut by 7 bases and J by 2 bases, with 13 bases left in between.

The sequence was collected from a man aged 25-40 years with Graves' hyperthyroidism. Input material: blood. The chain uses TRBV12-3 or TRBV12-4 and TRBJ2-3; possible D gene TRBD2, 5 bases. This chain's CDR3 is CASKGGLHTDTQYF. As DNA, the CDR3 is TGTGCCAGCAAAGGCGGGTTACACACAGATACGCAGTATTTT.